This T cell receptor (beta chain) comes out of a study of cytomegalovirus exposure and HLA in healthy donors. As for the study in general: The roughly 670 first-cohort repertoires shared a platform with the 110 or so validation repertoires, as reported in a later analysis. Regarding the study as a whole: Cytomegalovirus-associated TCR beta chains were listed, numbering some 150. First-cohort TCR clusters were later found to tend to co-occur in the 90 to 150 validation repertoires.

Concerning this clone itself: Its antigen is unknown.

The germline gives CDR1 MGHRA, CDR2 YSYEKL. The ends were cut back, 3 bases at V and 1 base at J, with 11 bases in the middle. CDR3 size: 15 residues. Data came from immunoSEQ multiplex PCR; TCRdb stores just in-frame clones and leaves some out. Of over 200,000 clones in the sample, about 90% were seen once. The material sequenced was PBMCs. The chain carries TRBV4-1 and TRBJ2-3; D unresolved. The origin of this receptor is a woman younger than 35 in good health and CMV-seronegative. CDR3 loop: CASSHFAGGTDTQYF. DNA for the CDR3: TGCGCCAGCAGCCATTTTGCCGGAGGCACAGATACGCAGTATTTT.